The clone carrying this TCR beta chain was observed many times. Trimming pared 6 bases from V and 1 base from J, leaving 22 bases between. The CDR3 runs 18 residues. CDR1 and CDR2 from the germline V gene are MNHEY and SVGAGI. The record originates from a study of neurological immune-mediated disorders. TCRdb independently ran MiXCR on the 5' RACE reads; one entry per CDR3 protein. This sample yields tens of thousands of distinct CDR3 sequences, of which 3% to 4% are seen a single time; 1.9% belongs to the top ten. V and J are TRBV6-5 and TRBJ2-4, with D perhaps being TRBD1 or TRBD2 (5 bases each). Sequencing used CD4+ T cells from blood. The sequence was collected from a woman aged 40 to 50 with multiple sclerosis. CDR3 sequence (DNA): TGTGCCAGCAGGCCCGGATGGGACCAAGGGTGGGCCAAAAACATTCAGTACTTC. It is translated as CASRPGWDQGWAKNIQYF.